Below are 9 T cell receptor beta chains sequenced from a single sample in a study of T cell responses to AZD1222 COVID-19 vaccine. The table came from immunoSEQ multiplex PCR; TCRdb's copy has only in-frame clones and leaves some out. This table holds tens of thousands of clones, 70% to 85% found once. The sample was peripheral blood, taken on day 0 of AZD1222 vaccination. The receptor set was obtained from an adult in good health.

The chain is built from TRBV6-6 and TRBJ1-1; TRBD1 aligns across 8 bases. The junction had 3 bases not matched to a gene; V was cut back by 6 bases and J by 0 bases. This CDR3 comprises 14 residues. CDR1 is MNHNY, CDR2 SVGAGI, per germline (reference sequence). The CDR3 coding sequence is TGTGCCAGCAGGTCGGACAGGGTGAACACTGAAGCTTTCTTT. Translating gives CASRSDRVNTEAFF.

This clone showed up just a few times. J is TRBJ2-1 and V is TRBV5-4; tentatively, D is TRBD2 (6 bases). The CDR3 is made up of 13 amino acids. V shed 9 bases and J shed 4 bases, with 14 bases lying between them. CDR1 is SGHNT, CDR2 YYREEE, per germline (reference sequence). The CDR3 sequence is CATASVVYNEQFF. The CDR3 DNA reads TGTGCCACCGCTAGCGTGGTTTACAATGAGCAGTTCTTC.

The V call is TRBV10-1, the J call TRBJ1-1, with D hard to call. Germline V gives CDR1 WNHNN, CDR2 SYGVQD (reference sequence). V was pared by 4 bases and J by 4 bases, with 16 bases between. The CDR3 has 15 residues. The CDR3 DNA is TGCGCCAGCAGTGCTTATGAGGCGTTGGGCACTGAAGCTTTCTTT. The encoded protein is CASSAYEALGTEAFF.

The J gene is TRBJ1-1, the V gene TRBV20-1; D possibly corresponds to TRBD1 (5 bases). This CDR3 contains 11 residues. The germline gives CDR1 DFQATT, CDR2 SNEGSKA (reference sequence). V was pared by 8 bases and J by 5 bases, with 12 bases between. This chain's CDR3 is CSSLWGTEAFF. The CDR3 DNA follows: TGCAGTTCTCTCTGGGGGACTGAAGCTTTCTTT.

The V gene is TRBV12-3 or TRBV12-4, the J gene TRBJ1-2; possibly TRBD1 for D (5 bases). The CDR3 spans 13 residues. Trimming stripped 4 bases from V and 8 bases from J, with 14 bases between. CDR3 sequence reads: CASSYRQPYGYTF. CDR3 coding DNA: TGTGCCAGCAGTTACCGACAGCCCTACGGCTACACCTTC.

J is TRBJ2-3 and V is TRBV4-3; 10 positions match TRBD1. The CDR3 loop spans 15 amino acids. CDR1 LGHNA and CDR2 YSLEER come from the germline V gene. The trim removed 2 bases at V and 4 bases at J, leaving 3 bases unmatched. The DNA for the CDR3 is TGCGCCAGCAGCCAACGGGGACAGGGGCCAGATACGCAGTATTTT. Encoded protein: CASSQRGQGPDTQYF.

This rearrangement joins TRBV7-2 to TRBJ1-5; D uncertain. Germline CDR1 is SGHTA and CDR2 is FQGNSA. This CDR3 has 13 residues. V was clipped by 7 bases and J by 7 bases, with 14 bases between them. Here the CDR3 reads CASTRDQQQPQHF. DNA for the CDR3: TGTGCCAGCACCCGGGATCAACAGCAGCCCCAGCATTTT.

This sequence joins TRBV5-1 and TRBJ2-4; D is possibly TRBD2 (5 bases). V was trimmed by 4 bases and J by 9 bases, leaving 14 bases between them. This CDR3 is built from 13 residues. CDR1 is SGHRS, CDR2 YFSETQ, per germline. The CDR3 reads CASSLIVEGIQYF. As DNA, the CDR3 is TGCGCCAGCAGCCTCATTGTTGAGGGCATTCAGTACTTC.

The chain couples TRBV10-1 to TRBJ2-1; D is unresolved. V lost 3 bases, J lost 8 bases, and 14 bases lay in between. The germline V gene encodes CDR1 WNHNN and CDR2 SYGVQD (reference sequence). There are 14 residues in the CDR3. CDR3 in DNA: TGCGCCAGCAGTGAAGAGACTTATAAAGATGAGCAGTTCTTC. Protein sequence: CASSEETYKDEQFF.